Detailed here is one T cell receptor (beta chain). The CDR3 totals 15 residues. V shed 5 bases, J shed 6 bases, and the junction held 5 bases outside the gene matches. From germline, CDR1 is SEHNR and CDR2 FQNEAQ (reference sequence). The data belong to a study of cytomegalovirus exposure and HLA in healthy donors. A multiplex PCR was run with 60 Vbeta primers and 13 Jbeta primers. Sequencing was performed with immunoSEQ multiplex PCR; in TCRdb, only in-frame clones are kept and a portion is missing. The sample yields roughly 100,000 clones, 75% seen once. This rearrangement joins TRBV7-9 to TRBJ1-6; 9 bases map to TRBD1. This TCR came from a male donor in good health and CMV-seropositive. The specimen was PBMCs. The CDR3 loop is CASSIPGQGNSPLHF. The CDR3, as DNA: TGTGCCAGCAGCATTCCGGGACAGGGTAATTCACCCCTCCACTTT.